These T cell receptor beta chains were read from a single sample in a study of T cells after posttransplantation cyclophosphamide. The repertoire was sequenced with immunoSEQ multiplex PCR; TCRdb's copy has only in-frame clones and lacks some. Of tens of thousands of clones in the sample, roughly 90% were seen once. The sequenced material came from PBMCs. These receptors originate from a woman between 35 and 50 years old with a blood cancer, CMV-positive, and with a related stem cell donor. Both conserved end residues are part of each CDR3. Fields, in order: CDR3 length, V gene, CDR3 protein.

CDR3 length: 14; V gene: TRBV5-1; CDR3 protein: CASSWLTGGSEAFF
CDR3 length: 13; V gene: TRBV18; CDR3 protein: CASSIATGTEQYF
CDR3 length: 16; V gene: TRBV5-1; CDR3 protein: CASSPTGPGTNEKLFF
CDR3 length: 14; V gene: TRBV6-4; CDR3 protein: CASSAGPSTDTQYF
CDR3 length: 13; V gene: TRBV7-8; CDR3 protein: CASSGTVNSPLHF
CDR3 length: 16; V gene: TRBV4-1; CDR3 protein: CASSQQTERANYGYTF
CDR3 length: 14; V gene: TRBV2; CDR3 protein: CASTYRTLNTEAFF
CDR3 length: 14; V gene: TRBV25-1; CDR3 protein: CASSLYDREETQYF
CDR3 length: 18; V gene: TRBV5-6; CDR3 protein: CASSFLAGGFTSTDTQYF
CDR3 length: 16; V gene: TRBV19; CDR3 protein: CASSKTSGGYTDTQYF
CDR3 length: 10; V gene: TRBV19; CDR3 protein: CASRGRGLFF
CDR3 length: 14; V gene: TRBV29-1; CDR3 protein: CSVHLDRSGETQYF
CDR3 length: 16; V gene: TRBV18; CDR3 protein: CASSPPKPSYQETQYF
CDR3 length: 16; V gene: TRBV27; CDR3 protein: CASSDLQGTSNQPQHF
CDR3 length: 14; V gene: TRBV14; CDR3 protein: CASSSREGTGELFF
CDR3 length: 17; V gene: TRBV7-7; CDR3 protein: CASSPDRTLSSYNEQFF
CDR3 length: 14; V gene: TRBV5-4; CDR3 protein: CASSLDRLYSPLHF
CDR3 length: 13; V gene: TRBV6-1; CDR3 protein: CASRPDRHYGYTF
CDR3 length: 14; V gene: TRBV4-2; CDR3 protein: CASSQQGAPEKLFF
CDR3 length: 14; V gene: TRBV2; CDR3 protein: CASGGLLVDYGYTF
CDR3 length: 16; V gene: TRBV5-6; CDR3 protein: CASSLYGGTGANVLTF
CDR3 length: 14; V gene: TRBV7-9; CDR3 protein: CAIPGLADTDTQYF
CDR3 length: 14; V gene: TRBV4-2; CDR3 protein: CASSQGTGNYGYTF
CDR3 length: 15; V gene: TRBV19; CDR3 protein: CASSRDSTLLSPLHF
CDR3 length: 14; V gene: TRBV18; CDR3 protein: CASSPGGNGEKLFF
CDR3 length: 11; V gene: TRBV6-5; CDR3 protein: CASSYGGTQYF
CDR3 length: 13; V gene: TRBV6-6; CDR3 protein: CASSPGQGGGYTF
CDR3 length: 14; V gene: TRBV6-6; CDR3 protein: CASSRTGSNEKLFF
CDR3 length: 17; V gene: TRBV7-2; CDR3 protein: CASSLAGQRRGNEKLFF
CDR3 length: 15; V gene: TRBV4-3; CDR3 protein: CASSPSTGRGSEAFF
CDR3 length: 19; V gene: TRBV4-2; CDR3 protein: CASSRVGTSGGSGQETQYF
CDR3 length: 11; V gene: TRBV6-5; CDR3 protein: CASQGGEKLFF
CDR3 length: 15; V gene: TRBV4-1; CDR3 protein: CASRPPGQGNEKLFF
CDR3 length: 17; V gene: TRBV5-8; CDR3 protein: CASSLAPASGGEETQYF
CDR3 length: 16; V gene: TRBV28; CDR3 protein: CASSLEGGGNTGELFF
CDR3 length: 15; V gene: TRBV11-1; CDR3 protein: CASSLGRFRNNEQFF
CDR3 length: 15; V gene: TRBV4-2; CDR3 protein: CASSQDGQGGETQYF
CDR3 length: 14; V gene: TRBV9; CDR3 protein: CASSRTRASSEQYF
CDR3 length: 15; V gene: TRBV9; CDR3 protein: CASSEGGTNTGELFF
CDR3 length: 14; V gene: TRBV2; CDR3 protein: CASSEEAGDTEAFF
CDR3 length: 14; V gene: TRBV7-2; CDR3 protein: CASSSEAGPYEQYF
CDR3 length: 13; V gene: TRBV7-2; CDR3 protein: CASTQGVNTEAFF
CDR3 length: 15; V gene: TRBV2; CDR3 protein: CASRGMTLVNQPQHF
CDR3 length: 13; V gene: TRBV10-2; CDR3 protein: CAIKEGASYEQYF
CDR3 length: 20; V gene: TRBV27; CDR3 protein: CASSLFSPRGSGGNYNEQFF
CDR3 length: 17; V gene: TRBV27; CDR3 protein: CASSRLAGSPSYNEQFF
CDR3 length: 13; V gene: TRBV29-1; CDR3 protein: CSVWTGDSYEQYF
CDR3 length: 15; V gene: TRBV27; CDR3 protein: CASSSTPGQVYGYTF
CDR3 length: 18; V gene: TRBV28; CDR3 protein: CASSTPWDIRVAVYEQFF
CDR3 length: 13; V gene: TRBV5-6; CDR3 protein: CASSLPNGQGKYF
CDR3 length: 15; V gene: TRBV27; CDR3 protein: CASSSVDTLNTEAFF
CDR3 length: 14; V gene: TRBV9; CDR3 protein: CASSVAIRQETQYF
CDR3 length: 17; V gene: TRBV21-1; CDR3 protein: CASSKGGYGGVNSPLHF
CDR3 length: 13; V gene: TRBV27; CDR3 protein: CASSPQGAPSYTF
CDR3 length: 15; V gene: TRBV6-1; CDR3 protein: CASSARQGNTGELFF
CDR3 length: 17; V gene: TRBV7-9; CDR3 protein: CASSPLAGGLSYNEQFF
CDR3 length: 17; V gene: TRBV5-6; CDR3 protein: CASSLGSDSWVDYGYTF
CDR3 length: 13; V gene: TRBV7-8; CDR3 protein: CASSSDSPYEQYF
CDR3 length: 14; V gene: TRBV2; CDR3 protein: CASSDRGLNTEAFF